The 8 T cell receptor beta chains reported below all come from one sample, sequenced in a study of blood T cell repertoires in COVID-19. Generated by immunoSEQ multiplex PCR, the TCRdb table keeps only in-frame clones and is missing some. The data contain roughly 220,000 clones, roughly 90% of them singletons. The sequencing input was PBMCs or T cells enriched from blood (not recorded which). The receptor source for this set is a man aged 25-45 years who had been exposed to COVID-19.

In its sample, this clone was seen once. The rearrangement links TRBV7-9 to TRBJ1-4, with TRBD1 as a possible D gene (6 bases). Germline lookup yields CDR1 SEHNR and CDR2 FQNEAQ (reference sequence). The V and J ends lost 7 bases and 6 bases respectively, with 9 bases between them. This CDR3 spans 12 amino acids. The CDR3 sequence is CASNSGDEKLFF. The DNA for the CDR3 is TGTGCCAGCAACTCAGGGGATGAAAAACTGTTTTTT.

In its sample, this clone was seen once. The chain links TRBV5-6 to TRBJ1-1; maybe TRBD1 (5 bases). V lost 0 bases, J lost 0 bases, and 18 bases lay in between. Germline V gene lookup returns CDR1 SGHDT and CDR2 YYEEEE. The CDR3 extends over 18 amino acids. The CDR3 region is CASSLVGGSAIMNTEAFF. CDR3 DNA sequence: TGTGCCAGCAGCTTGGTCGGGGGGTCAGCCATTATGAACACTGAAGCTTTCTTT. The full variable domain, its missing parts supplied by reference TRBV5-6 and TRBJ1-1, is DAGVTQSPTHLIKTRGQQVTLRCSPKSGHDTVSWYQQALGQGPQFIFQYYEEEERQRGNFPDRFSGHQFPNYSSELNVNALLLGDSALYLCASSLVGGSAIMNTEAFFGQGTRLTVV.

The V and J genes are TRBV18 and TRBJ2-1; TRBD1 matches 7 bases. CDR1 is KGHSH, CDR2 LQKENI, per germline. Trimming took 3 bases from V and 4 from J; bases not matched to a gene: 12. This CDR3 is 17 amino acids long. CDR3 sequence (DNA): TGTGCCAGCTCACCCAGCATCGACAGGGTTTTATACAATGAGCAGTTCTTC. Translated: CASSPSIDRVLYNEQFF.

This chain connects TRBV10-3 to TRBJ2-1; TRBD1 matches 8 bases. CDR1 is ENHRY, CDR2 SYGVKD, per germline. This CDR3 contains 14 residues. V shed 7 bases and J 9 bases; nucleotides not matched to a gene: 11. The DNA of the CDR3 is TGTGCCATCACTAAGACAGGGGAATGGGCTGAGCAGTTCTTC. Residues: CAITKTGEWAEQFF.

V usage is TRBV20-1 and J usage is TRBJ1-4; D is uncertain. This CDR3 spans 11 amino acids. The V end was cut by 3 bases, the J end by 7 bases, with 6 bases between. Germline V gene data show CDR1 as DFQATT and CDR2 as SNEGSKA (reference sequence). CDR3 loop: CSASPGEKLFF. CDR3 DNA: TGCAGTGCTAGTCCGGGTGAAAAACTGTTTTTT.

The V gene is TRBV4-2, the J gene TRBJ2-2; D not certain. CDR1 and CDR2 from the germline V gene are LGHNA and YNFKEQ. V lost 0 bases and J lost 3, with 17 bases in between. The length of the CDR3 is 18 residues. CDR3 amino acids: CASSQDGGPPGYTGELFF. DNA for the CDR3: TGTGCCAGCAGCCAAGATGGCGGTCCCCCTGGGTACACCGGGGAGCTGTTTTTT.

This chain links TRBV29-1 with TRBJ2-3; possible D gene TRBD1, 6 bases. V was shortened by 6 bases and J by 3 bases, with 16 bases between the two germline ends. The CDR3 sequence is 14 residues long. CDR1 and CDR2 (germline): SQVTM, ANQGSEA. As DNA, the CDR3 is TGCAGCGTGGGCGGACAGCAAGTGACAGATACGCAGTATTTT. It translates to CSVGGQQVTDTQYF.

This chain connects TRBV9 to TRBJ1-6, with TRBD1 identical over 7 bases. The CDR3 spans 14 residues. CDR1 and CDR2 (germline): SGDLS, YYNGEE. Trimming took 3 bases from V and 8 from J; bases not matched to a gene: 5. CDR3 bases: TGTGCCAGCAGCGGCGGACAGGTAGATTCACCCCTCCACTTT. Translated: CASSGGQVDSPLHF. The full variable domain, with the rest looked up from reference TRBV9 and TRBJ1-6, is DSGVTQTPKHLITATGQRVTLRCSPRSGDLSVYWYQQSLDQGLQFLIQYYNGEERAKGNILERFSAQQFPDLHSELNLSSLELGDSALYFCASSGGQVDSPLHFGNGTRLTVT.